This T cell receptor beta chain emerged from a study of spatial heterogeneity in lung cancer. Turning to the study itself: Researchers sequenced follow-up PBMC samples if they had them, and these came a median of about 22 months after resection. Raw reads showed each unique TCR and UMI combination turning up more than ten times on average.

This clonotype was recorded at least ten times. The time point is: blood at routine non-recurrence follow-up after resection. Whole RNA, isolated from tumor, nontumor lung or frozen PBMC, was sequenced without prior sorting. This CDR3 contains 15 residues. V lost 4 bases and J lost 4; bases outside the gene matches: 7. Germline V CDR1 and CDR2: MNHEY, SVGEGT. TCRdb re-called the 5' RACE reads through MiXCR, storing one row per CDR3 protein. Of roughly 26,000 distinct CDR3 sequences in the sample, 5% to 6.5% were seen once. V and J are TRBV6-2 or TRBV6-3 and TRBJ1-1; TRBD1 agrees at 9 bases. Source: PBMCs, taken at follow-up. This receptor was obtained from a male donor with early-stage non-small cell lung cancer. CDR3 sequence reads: CASSSPGQGITEAFF. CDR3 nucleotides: TGTGCCAGCAGTTCACCGGGACAGGGAATCACTGAAGCTTTCTTT.